Below, 11 T cell receptor beta chains from the same sample are listed, as sequenced in a study of beta chain features in type 1 diabetes. Broader study findings: There was a moderate but significant shortening of TCRB CDR3s in all four CD4+ subsets of Type 1 diabetes patients.

These receptors have no identified antigens. The entirety of the isolated RNA underwent reverse transcription, so expressed TCRB transcripts were sequenced. Produced via immunoSEQ multiplex PCR; TCRdb's table is partial and in-frame only. The sample includes nearly 700,000 clones, under 15% of them seen just once. Sequenced: naive CD4+ T cells from blood. Source of these receptors: a man aged 18-30 years with type 1 diabetes.

The chain carries TRBV2 and TRBJ1-4; possible D gene TRBD1, 6 bases. Trimming took off 6 bases at V and 4 bases at J, with 15 bases between the two ends. The CDR3 is 15 amino acids. The germline V gene has CDR1 SNHLY and CDR2 FYNNEI. CDR3 sequence: CASRKQGQNNEKLFF. Here the CDR3 DNA reads TGTGCCAGCAGAAAACAGGGTCAAAATAATGAAAAACTGTTTTTT.

This clone occurred a few times. The chain links TRBV20-1 to TRBJ1-1; D is undetermined. Trimming pared 6 bases from V and 5 bases from J, leaving 7 bases between. CDR1 is DFQATT, CDR2 SNEGSKA, per germline (reference sequence). CDR3 length: 10 residues. In nucleotides, the CDR3 is TGCAGTGCCCGGTTAACTGAAGCTTTCTTT. Protein product: CSARLTEAFF.

In its sample, this clone was seen a few times. The rearrangement joins TRBV14 to TRBJ1-1, with unresolved D. Per germline, CDR1 SGHDN and CDR2 FVKESK. The CDR3 runs to 15 residues. V lost 0 bases and J lost 0, with 8 bases in between. The CDR3 DNA is TGTGCCAGCAGCCAAGAGTCGCAGTTGAACACTGAAGCTTTCTTT. It encodes CASSQESQLNTEAFF.

This clone was seen more than once but under ten times. The J gene is TRBJ2-3, the V gene TRBV27, with D maybe TRBD1 (6 bases). The CDR3 extends over 15 amino acids. With 7 bases removed from V and 5 bases from J, the gap between germline ends came to 19 bases. Looked up from germline, CDR1 is MNHEY and CDR2 is SMNVEV (reference sequence). The CDR3 loop reads CASTPRGRGIDTQYF. CDR3 coding DNA: TGTGCCAGCACCCCACGGGGCAGGGGAATAGATACGCAGTATTTT.

A remark on this clone: The identical CDR3 is also encoded by other nucleotide sequences in the sample. The genes are TRBV29-1 and TRBJ1-5; 7 bases map to TRBD1. The CDR3 extends over 12 amino acids. Germline V lookup: CDR1 SQVTM, CDR2 ANQGSEA. The V segment lost 1 base and the J segment 6 bases; nucleotides outside the gene matches: 0. CDR3 in amino acids: CSVEGQGQPQHF. The CDR3 DNA reads as TGCAGCGTTGAAGGACAGGGTCAGCCCCAGCATTTT. The full variable domain, in which reference TRBV29-1 and TRBJ1-5 provide the parts outside the CDR3, is SAVISQKPSRDICQRGTSLTIQCQVDSQVTMMFWYRQQPGQSLTLIATANQGSEATYESGFVIDKFPISRPNLTFSTLTVSNMSPEDSSIYLCSVEGQGQPQHFGDGTRLSIL.

The J gene is TRBJ1-1, the V gene TRBV19; weak D call: TRBD1 (5 bases). Per the germline V gene, CDR1 is LNHDA and CDR2 is SQIVND (reference sequence). The length of the CDR3 is 14 residues. Trimming took 7 bases from V and 1 from J, leaving 13 bases between them. Here the CDR3 reads CASIAPTENTEAFF. The CDR3, as DNA: TGTGCCAGTATTGCCCCGACAGAGAACACTGAAGCTTTCTTT.

This rearrangement joins TRBV10-3 to TRBJ2-7; the D call may be TRBD1 or TRBD2 (5 bases each). V was shortened by 3 bases and J by 6 bases, with 15 bases between the two germline ends. Germline V gene data show CDR1 as ENHRY and CDR2 as SYGVKD. The CDR3 is made up of 14 amino acids. The CDR3 DNA reads as TGTGCCATCAGTGACGGTGGGGCTGAGGGCGAGCAGTACTTC. Its protein is CAISDGGAEGEQYF.

As concerns this clone: Different DNA sequences within this sample yield the same CDR3. This sequence joins TRBV28 and TRBJ2-1; unclear D gene. Germline CDR1 reads MDHEN; CDR2 reads SYDVKM. The CDR3 length is 11 residues. V was trimmed by 4 bases and J by 4 bases, leaving 2 bases between them. For the CDR3, the DNA is TGTGCCAGCAGTTCGTACAATGAGCAGTTCTTC. Translating gives CASSSYNEQFF.

Comment on this clone: At one end the junction does not follow the germline gene, possibly because of a read error. The chain employs TRBV5-6 and TRBJ2-7; 11 bases are a match to TRBD1. Per the germline V gene, CDR1 is SGHDT and CDR2 is YYEEEE. This CDR3 contains 16 residues. The CDR3 reads CASSLGQGVLSYEQYF. The CDR3 nucleotides are TGTGCCAGCAGTTTGGGACAGGGGGTCCTCTCCTACGAGCAGTACTTC.

V is TRBV27 and J is TRBJ1-5; D is ambiguous. This CDR3 region has 12 residues. Trimming removed 2 bases from V and 4 bases from J, with 3 bases in between. Germline assignment: CDR1 MNHEY and CDR2 SMNVEV (reference sequence). In DNA form, the CDR3 reads TGTGCCAGCAGTTTACCTAATCAGCCCCAGCATTTT. This codes for CASSLPNQPQHF.

The CDR3 is CASTRGNTEAFF. In DNA form, the CDR3 reads TGTGCCAGCACCCGAGGAAACACTGAAGCTTTCTTT. This chain joins TRBV7-9 and TRBJ1-1; D uncertain. Germline V gives CDR1 SEHNR, CDR2 FQNEAQ (reference sequence). V was shortened by 7 bases and J by 2 bases, with 8 bases between the two germline ends. There are 12 residues in the CDR3.